Presented here are 21 T cell receptor beta chains from one specimen sequenced in a study of T cells in localized non-small cell lung cancer. Assay: immunoSEQ multiplex PCR; the TCRdb copy retains only in-frame clones and omits some. The table includes about 59,000 clones, about 90% detected once. The source was peripheral blood, collected before any cancer treatment. The source of these receptors is a man aged 40 to 69 with stage I squamous cell lung carcinoma.

The gene calls are TRBV19 and TRBJ2-7; TRBD1 matches 9 bases. V gave up 3 bases and J gave up 2 bases; unmatched junction bases: 5. CDR3 length: 15 residues. Looked up from germline, CDR1 is LNHDA and CDR2 is SQIVND (reference sequence). The chain's CDR3 is CASSMGDRAPYEQYF. As DNA, the CDR3 is TGTGCCAGTAGTATGGGGGACAGGGCCCCCTACGAGCAGTACTTC.

This clone has only a few counts. The V gene is TRBV7-2, the J gene TRBJ1-1, with D maybe TRBD1 (5 bases). Germline assignment: CDR1 SGHTA and CDR2 FQGNSA. Trimming removed 2 bases from V and 2 bases from J, with 9 bases in between. The CDR3 consists of 14 residues. CDR3 bases: TGTGCCAGCAGCTTATCTCAGGGAAACACTGAAGCTTTCTTT. It yields the protein CASSLSQGNTEAFF.

The chain is built from TRBV19 and TRBJ2-1; TRBD1 matches 8 bases. Germline V CDR1 and CDR2: LNHDA, SQIVND (reference sequence). CDR3 length: 13 amino acids. The V segment lost 9 bases and the J segment 7 bases; nucleotides outside the gene matches: 8. This chain's CDR3 is CASSGQASNEQFF. The CDR3 nucleotides read TGTGCCAGCTCGGGACAGGCGTCGAATGAGCAGTTCTTC. The complete variable domain, with remaining parts taken from reference TRBV19 and TRBJ2-1, reads DGGITQSPKYLFRKEGQNVTLSCEQNLNHDAMYWYRQDPGQGLRLIYYSQIVNDFQKGDIAEGYSVSREKKESFPLTVTSAQKNPTAFYLCASSGQASNEQFFGPGTRLTVL.

J is TRBJ2-5 and V is TRBV11-2, with TRBD1 as a possible D gene (6 bases). This CDR3 has 14 amino acids. CDR1 and CDR2 from the germline V gene are SGHAT and FQNNGV. The ends were cut back, 5 bases at V and 1 base at J, with 11 bases in the middle. CDR3 protein: CASSRGGTQETQYF. The CDR3 DNA sequence: TGTGCCAGCAGCCGAGGGGGTACCCAAGAGACCCAGTACTTC.

In its sample, this clone was seen once. This rearrangement joins TRBV27 to TRBJ2-5; 11 bases agree with TRBD1. Trimming at V came to 5 bases and at J to 2 bases, leaving 4 bases not matched to a gene. Germline values: CDR1 MNHEY, CDR2 SMNVEV (reference sequence). The CDR3 consists of 15 residues. CDR3 coding DNA: TGTGCCAGCAGTCTTTGGGACAGGGGGCAAGAGACCCAGTACTTC. It is translated as CASSLWDRGQETQYF.

This chain connects TRBV27 to TRBJ2-5; TRBD1 might be the D (6 bases). The ends were cut back, 0 bases at V and 7 bases at J, with 12 bases in the middle. Germline lookup yields CDR1 MNHEY and CDR2 SMNVEV (reference sequence). The CDR3 consists of 14 residues. CDR3 coding DNA: TGTGCCAGCAGTTTATCGATACAGGGATGGACCCAGTACTTC. Its translation: CASSLSIQGWTQYF.

The rearrangement uses TRBV7-2 and TRBJ2-3, with D perhaps TRBD2 (6 bases). Germline V gene sequence: CDR1 SGHTA, CDR2 FQGNSA. This CDR3 contains 16 residues. V dropped 5 bases and J dropped 0 bases, with 15 bases sitting between them. CDR3: CASSPSGLSSTDTQYF. The CDR3, as DNA: TGTGCCAGCAGCCCCTCGGGACTTTCGAGCACAGATACGCAGTATTTT.

This clone was observed once. The chain uses TRBV29-1 and TRBJ2-1; 8 positions match TRBD2. The CDR3 loop spans 12 amino acids. CDR1 and CDR2 from the germline V gene are SQVTM and ANQGSEA. CDR3 nucleotides: TGCAATGGGTGGACTAGCAGCTATGAGCAGTTCTTC. Its protein is CNGWTSSYEQFF.

The chain links TRBV19 to TRBJ1-1; D unresolved. The CDR3 contains 14 residues. Trimming removed 5 bases at V and 1 base at J, with 11 bases between. Germline loops: CDR1 LNHDA, CDR2 SQIVND (reference sequence). CDR3 in amino acids: CASSPGLENTEAFF. The CDR3 nucleotides read TGTGCCAGTAGTCCCGGACTGGAGAACACTGAAGCTTTCTTT.

This chain joins TRBV28 and TRBJ2-7; 8 nucleotides align to TRBD2. Germline CDR1 is MDHEN and CDR2 is SYDVKM. The CDR3 extends over 14 amino acids. After removal of 11 bases from V and 0 bases from J, the junction contained 9 bases not matched to a gene. Here the CDR3 DNA reads TGTGCCGCCGGGGGGGCGGGGATCTCCTACGAGCAGTACTTC. Translating gives CAAGGAGISYEQYF.

The genes are TRBV7-2 and TRBJ2-3; D is ambiguous. The V and J ends lost 3 bases and 0 bases respectively, with 13 bases between them. The CDR3 totals 16 residues. Germline assignment: CDR1 SGHTA and CDR2 FQGNSA. The CDR3 bases are TGTGCCAGCAGCTTGGGTAGAATGGAGAGCACAGATACGCAGTATTTT. Its translation is CASSLGRMESTDTQYF.

The rearrangement joins TRBV5-6 to TRBJ2-3; 11 bases are shared with TRBD2. This CDR3 contains 16 residues. Germline loops: CDR1 SGHDT, CDR2 YYEEEE. The J segment lost 1 base and the V segment lost 4 bases, leaving 5 bases of the junction unmatched. In nucleotides, the CDR3 is TGTGCCAGCAGCCAAGGACTAGCGGGCGGCACAGATACGCAGTATTTT. Its translation is CASSQGLAGGTDTQYF.

This sequence joins TRBV7-9 and TRBJ1-1; D uncertain. This CDR3 is 13 amino acids long. Germline V gives CDR1 SEHNR, CDR2 FQNEAQ (reference sequence). V was cut by 6 bases and J by 4 bases, with 12 bases left in between. The CDR3 DNA reads TGTGCCAGCAGGAGGGAGGAGGTCACTGAAGCTTTCTTT. Protein product: CASRREEVTEAFF.

The V and J genes are TRBV7-8 and TRBJ2-7; D perhaps matches TRBD1 (6 bases). Germline assignment: CDR1 SGHVS and CDR2 FQNEAQ. This CDR3 region has 14 residues. Trimming removed 1 base at V and 6 bases at J, with 13 bases between. Here the CDR3 DNA reads TGTGCCAGCAGCTTAGGGACAGTCCCTTTCGAGCAGTACTTC. Its protein is CASSLGTVPFEQYF.

The genes are TRBV18 and TRBJ2-1; 10 nucleotides match TRBD1. This CDR3 has 15 residues. V trimming: 3 bases; J trimming: 9 bases; junction bases outside the gene matches: 8. Germline V lookup: CDR1 KGHSH, CDR2 LQKENI. CDR3 loop: CASSPPGQGSGEQFF. The CDR3 DNA sequence: TGTGCCAGCTCACCTCCGGGACAGGGGTCGGGTGAGCAGTTCTTC.

The V gene is TRBV18, the J gene TRBJ2-1, with 10 bases fitting TRBD2. Germline V gene lookup returns CDR1 KGHSH and CDR2 LQKENI. The CDR3 loop spans 14 amino acids. V was clipped by 3 bases and J by 5 bases; unmatched bases: 1. In nucleotides, the CDR3 is TGTGCCAGCTCACCCACTAGCGGGGACAATGAGCAGTTCTTC. The encoded protein is CASSPTSGDNEQFF.

This chain connects TRBV19 to TRBJ1-1; no clear D. CDR3 length: 16 amino acids. Between the trimmed V and J ends, which lost 1 base and 7 bases, there was a span of 19 bases. CDR1 LNHDA and CDR2 SQIVND come from the germline V gene (reference sequence). Here the CDR3 reads CASSIAYGPGASEAFF. The CDR3 coding sequence is TGTGCCAGTAGTATAGCATACGGTCCAGGCGCGAGTGAAGCTTTCTTT.

This chain joins TRBV14 and TRBJ2-7; the D is unclear. Germline loops: CDR1 SGHDN, CDR2 FVKESK. Trimming pared 2 bases from V and 6 bases from J, leaving 8 bases between. This CDR3 contains 12 residues. The CDR3: CASSQFQSEQYF. CDR3 nucleotide sequence: TGTGCCAGCAGCCAATTTCAGAGCGAGCAGTACTTC.

The CDR3 loop is CSVLGQGADEQYF. CDR3 coding DNA: TGCAGCGTTCTGGGACAGGGGGCTGACGAGCAGTACTTC. This rearrangement joins TRBV29-1 to TRBJ2-7; 12 positions agree with TRBD1. Germline CDR1 and CDR2: SQVTM and ANQGSEA. Trimming took 5 bases from V and 5 from J; bases not matched to a gene: 4. This CDR3 is built from 13 residues.

V and J are TRBV16 and TRBJ2-1; 9 bases align to TRBD1. This CDR3 region has 17 residues. Per the germline V gene, CDR1 is KGHSY and CDR2 is FQNENV. The V gene end was trimmed by 6 bases and the J gene end by 9 bases; junction bases not matched to a gene: 18. The CDR3: CASSFSTGTGWMSEQFF. Here the CDR3 DNA reads TGTGCCAGCAGTTTTTCTACCGGGACAGGGTGGATGAGTGAGCAGTTCTTC.

This chain uses TRBV19 with TRBJ2-5; TRBD2 aligns across 10 bases. Germline V CDR1 and CDR2: LNHDA, SQIVND (reference sequence). The CDR3 runs to 15 residues. The V segment lost 3 bases and the J segment 5 bases; nucleotides outside the gene matches: 6. CDR3 in DNA: TGTGCCAGTAGTATCTTTCTAGCGGGAGCCGAGACCCAGTACTTC. This codes for CASSIFLAGAETQYF.